These T cell receptor beta chains were read from a single sample in a study of OX40 agonist ivuxolimab in advanced cancers. Sequenced by immunoSEQ multiplex PCR; TCRdb stores in-frame clones only, minus some. This table holds about 70,000 clones, roughly 90% found once. Sample: CD4+ or CD8+ T cells sorted from blood, taken in a trial of the OX40 agonist ivuxolimab. The receptor set was obtained from an adult with an advanced solid tumor such as melanoma, head and neck, liver or kidney cancer. Each CDR3 is given with its conserved first and last residue.

TRBJ1-3,TRBV19,16,CASSVPGRVSGNTIYF
TRBJ1-1,TRBV29-1,13,CSVAQLMNTEAFF
TRBJ2-5,TRBV2,16,CASAIRQGSYQETQYF
TRBJ2-1,TRBV10-2,18,CASSEPQGLAGGPDEQFF
TRBJ2-2,TRBV21-1,13,CATIQGGTGELFF
TRBJ1-2,TRBV6-1,15,CASSPQIGTGYGYTF
TRBJ2-5,TRBV4-1,17,CASSQGYGLAEQETQYF
TRBJ2-6,TRBV4-2,14,CASRRTGGANVLTF
TRBJ1-1,TRBV6-1,14,CASSVEDRATEAFF
TRBJ1-1,TRBV7-9,14,CASSLEKGRTEAFF
TRBJ2-3,TRBV2,15,CASSGLAGVTDTQYF
TRBJ1-1,TRBV7-8,15,CASSLYQILNTEAFF
TRBJ1-4,TRBV11-1,14,CASSPGTGTKKLFF
TRBJ1-4,TRBV6-6,11,CASSQTIKLFF
TRBJ1-2,TRBV19,15,CASSIEDRGNYGYTF
TRBJ2-7,TRBV6-8,16,CASRPVPTGTTVEQYF
TRBJ2-7,TRBV6-1,13,CASSPGAPSEQYF